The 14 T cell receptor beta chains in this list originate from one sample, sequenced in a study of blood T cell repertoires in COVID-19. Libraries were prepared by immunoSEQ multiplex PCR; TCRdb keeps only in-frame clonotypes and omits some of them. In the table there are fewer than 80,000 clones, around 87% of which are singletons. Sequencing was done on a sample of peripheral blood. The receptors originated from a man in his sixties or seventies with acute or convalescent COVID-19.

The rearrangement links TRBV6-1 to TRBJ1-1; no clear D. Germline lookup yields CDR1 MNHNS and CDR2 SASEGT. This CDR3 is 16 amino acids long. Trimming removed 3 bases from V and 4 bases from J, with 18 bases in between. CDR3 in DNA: TGTGCCAGCAGTGAGCGTGACCTCATTGGAGGCACTGAAGCTTTCTTT. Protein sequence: CASSERDLIGGTEAFF.

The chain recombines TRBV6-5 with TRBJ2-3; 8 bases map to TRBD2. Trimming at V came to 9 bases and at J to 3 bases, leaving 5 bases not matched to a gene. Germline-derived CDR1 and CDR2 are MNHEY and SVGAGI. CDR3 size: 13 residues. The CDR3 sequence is CASKSGGTDTQYF. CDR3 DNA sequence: TGTGCCAGTAAATCGGGGGGGACAGATACGCAGTATTTT.

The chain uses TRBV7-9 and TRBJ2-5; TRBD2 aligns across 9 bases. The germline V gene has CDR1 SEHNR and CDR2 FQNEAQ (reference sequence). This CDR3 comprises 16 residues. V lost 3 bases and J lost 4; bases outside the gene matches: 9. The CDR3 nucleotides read TGTGCCAGCAGCTTCCGCGGGAGGGAGGGGGGAGAGACCCAGTACTTC. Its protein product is CASSFRGREGGETQYF.

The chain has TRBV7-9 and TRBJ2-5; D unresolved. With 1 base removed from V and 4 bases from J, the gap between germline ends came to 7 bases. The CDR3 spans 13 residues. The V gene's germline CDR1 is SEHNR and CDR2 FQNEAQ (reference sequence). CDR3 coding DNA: TGTGCCAGCAGCTTAGGGAGTGGAGAGACCCAGTACTTC. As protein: CASSLGSGETQYF.

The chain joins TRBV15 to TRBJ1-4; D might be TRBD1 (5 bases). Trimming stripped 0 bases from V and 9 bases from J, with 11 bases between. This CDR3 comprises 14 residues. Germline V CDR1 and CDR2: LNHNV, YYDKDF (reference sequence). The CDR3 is CATSRDREGQKLFF. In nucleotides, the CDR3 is TGTGCCACCAGCAGAGACCGGGAGGGACAAAAACTGTTTTTT.

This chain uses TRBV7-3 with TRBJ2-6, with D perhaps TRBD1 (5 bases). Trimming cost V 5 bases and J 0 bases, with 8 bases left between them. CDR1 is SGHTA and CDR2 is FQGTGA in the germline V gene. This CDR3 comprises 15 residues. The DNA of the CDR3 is TGTGCCAGCAGCGCGACAGTCTCTGGGGCCAACGTCCTGACTTTC. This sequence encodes CASSATVSGANVLTF.

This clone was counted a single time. CDR3: CAINAVNTGELFF. The CDR3 DNA sequence: TGTGCCATCAACGCGGTGAACACCGGGGAGCTGTTTTTT. The chain carries TRBV10-3 and TRBJ2-2, with D hard to call. V lost 7 bases and J 1 base, leaving 7 bases between the germline ends. Germline CDR1 is ENHRY and CDR2 is SYGVKD. The CDR3 sequence is 13 residues long.

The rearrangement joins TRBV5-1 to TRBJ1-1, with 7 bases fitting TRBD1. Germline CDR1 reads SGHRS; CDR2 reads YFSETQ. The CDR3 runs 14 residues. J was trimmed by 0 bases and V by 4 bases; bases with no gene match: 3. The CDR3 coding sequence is TGCGCCAGCAGCCTGACAGGGATGAACACTGAAGCTTTCTTT. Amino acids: CASSLTGMNTEAFF.

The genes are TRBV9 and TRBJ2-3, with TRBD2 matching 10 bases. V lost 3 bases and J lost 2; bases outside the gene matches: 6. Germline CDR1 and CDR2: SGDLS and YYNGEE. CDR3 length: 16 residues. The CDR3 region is CASSGRLAGPTDTQYF. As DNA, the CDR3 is TGTGCCAGCAGCGGACGACTAGCGGGTCCCACAGATACGCAGTATTTT.

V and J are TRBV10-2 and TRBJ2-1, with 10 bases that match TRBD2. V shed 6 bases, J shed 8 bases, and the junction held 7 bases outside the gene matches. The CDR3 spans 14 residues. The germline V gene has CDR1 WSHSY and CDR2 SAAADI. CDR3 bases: TGCGCCAGCAGCTTAGCGGGAGGTACGGATGAGCAGTTCTTC. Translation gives CASSLAGGTDEQFF.

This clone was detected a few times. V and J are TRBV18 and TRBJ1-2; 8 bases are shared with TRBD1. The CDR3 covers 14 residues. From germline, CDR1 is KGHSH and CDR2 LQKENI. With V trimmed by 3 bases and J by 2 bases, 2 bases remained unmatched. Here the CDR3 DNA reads TGTGCCAGCTCACCGCGACAGGGGAACTATGGCTACACCTTC. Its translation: CASSPRQGNYGYTF.

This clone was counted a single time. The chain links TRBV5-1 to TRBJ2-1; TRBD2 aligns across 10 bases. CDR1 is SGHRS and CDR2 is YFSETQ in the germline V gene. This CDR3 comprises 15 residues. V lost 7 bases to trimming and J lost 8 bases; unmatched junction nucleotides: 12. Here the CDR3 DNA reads TGCGCCAGCCGGACTAGCGGCTTAAAGTCGGATGAGCAGTTCTTC. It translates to CASRTSGLKSDEQFF.

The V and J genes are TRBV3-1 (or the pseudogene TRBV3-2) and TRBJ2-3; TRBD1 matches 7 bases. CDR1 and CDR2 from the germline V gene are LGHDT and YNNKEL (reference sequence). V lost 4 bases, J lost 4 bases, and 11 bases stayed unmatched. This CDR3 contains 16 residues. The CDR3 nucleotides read TGTGCCAGCAGCCTCCGGGACAGCGTTTGGGCAGATACGCAGTATTTT. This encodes CASSLRDSVWADTQYF.

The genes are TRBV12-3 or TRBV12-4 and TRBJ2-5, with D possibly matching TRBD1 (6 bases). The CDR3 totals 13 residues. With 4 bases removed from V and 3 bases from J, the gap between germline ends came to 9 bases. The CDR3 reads CASSYRVEETQYF. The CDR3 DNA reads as TGTGCCAGCAGTTACAGGGTCGAAGAGACCCAGTACTTC.